This entry is about one T cell receptor beta chain. Its antigen is as yet unknown. This sample was included in a study of early T cells in non-severe SARS-CoV-2 infection. Overall study findings and caveats: The matching step, a VDJdb search, favored anti-spike CD8 responses and missed private and CD4 specificities.

The CDR3 spans 13 residues. In germline, CDR1 is DFQATT, CDR2 SNEGSKA (reference sequence). Trimming removed 3 bases from V and 8 bases from J, with 13 bases in between. From the 5' RACE reads, TCRdb called clonotypes with MiXCR, one entry per CDR3 protein. The profile shows 80,000 to 95,000 distinct CDR3 sequences, approximately 17% of them singletons. The chain recombines TRBV20-1 with TRBJ1-4, with D uncertain. The clonotype was recovered from an adult who was a healthcare worker with PCR-confirmed SARS-CoV-2 infection or an uninfected control (not recorded which). Source: whole blood, taken at baseline. The CDR3 protein is CSASAAPGEKLFF. CDR3 coding DNA: TGCAGTGCTAGCGCAGCGCCCGGAGAAAAACTGTTTTTT.